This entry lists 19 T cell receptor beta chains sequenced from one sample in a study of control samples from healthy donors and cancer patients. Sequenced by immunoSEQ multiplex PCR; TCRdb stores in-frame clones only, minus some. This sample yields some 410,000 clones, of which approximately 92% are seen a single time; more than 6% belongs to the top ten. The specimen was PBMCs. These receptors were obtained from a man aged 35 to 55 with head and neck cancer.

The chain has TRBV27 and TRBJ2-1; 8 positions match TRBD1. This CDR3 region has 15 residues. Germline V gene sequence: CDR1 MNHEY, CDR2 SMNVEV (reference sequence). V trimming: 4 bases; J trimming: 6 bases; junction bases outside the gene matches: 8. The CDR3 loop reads CASSYRDRPINEQFF. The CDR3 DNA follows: TGTGCCAGCAGTTACCGGGACAGGCCTATCAATGAGCAGTTCTTC.

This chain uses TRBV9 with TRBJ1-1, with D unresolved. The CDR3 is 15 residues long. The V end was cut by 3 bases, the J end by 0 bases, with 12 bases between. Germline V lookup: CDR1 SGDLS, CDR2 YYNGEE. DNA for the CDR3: TGTGCCAGCAGCGCCGCACATGCAATGAACACTGAAGCTTTCTTT. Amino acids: CASSAAHAMNTEAFF.

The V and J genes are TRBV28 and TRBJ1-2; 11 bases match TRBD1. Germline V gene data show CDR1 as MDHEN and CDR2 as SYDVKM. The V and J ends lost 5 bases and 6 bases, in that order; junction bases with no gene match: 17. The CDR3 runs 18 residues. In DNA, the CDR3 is TGTGCCAGCAGTCGAAACGGGATCGGAGGGACAGGGGGGGATGGCTACACCTTC. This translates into CASSRNGIGGTGGDGYTF.

As DNA, the CDR3 is TGCGCCAGCAGCCAGATGACAGGGATCAGATCACCCCTCCACTTT. Its protein is CASSQMTGIRSPLHF. The gene calls are TRBV4-1 and TRBJ1-6; 7 bases agree with TRBD1. The CDR3 loop spans 15 amino acids. Germline V gives CDR1 MGHRA, CDR2 YSYEKL. J gave up 10 bases and V 3 bases, and 9 bases lay outside the gene matches.

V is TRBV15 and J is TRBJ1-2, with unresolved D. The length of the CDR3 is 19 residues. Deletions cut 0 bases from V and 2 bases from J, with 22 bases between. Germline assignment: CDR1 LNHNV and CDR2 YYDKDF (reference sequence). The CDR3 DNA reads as TGTGCCACCAGCAGAGATTCGCCCACTACGCGGAGTGGGAACTATGGCTACACCTTC. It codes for CATSRDSPTTRSGNYGYTF. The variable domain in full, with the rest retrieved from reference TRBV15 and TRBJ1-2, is DAMVIQNPRYQVTQFGKPVTLSCSQTLNHNVMYWYQQKSSQAPKLLFHYYDKDFNNEADTPDNFQSRRPNTSFCFLDIRSPGLGDTAMYLCATSRDSPTTRSGNYGYTFGSGTRLTVV.

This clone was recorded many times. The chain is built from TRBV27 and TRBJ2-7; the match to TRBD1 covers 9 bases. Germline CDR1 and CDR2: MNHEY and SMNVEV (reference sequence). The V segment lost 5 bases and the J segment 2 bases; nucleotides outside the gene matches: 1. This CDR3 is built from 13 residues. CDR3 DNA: TGTGCCAGCAGTCACAGGGGGCCCTACGAGCAGTACTTC. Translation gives CASSHRGPYEQYF.

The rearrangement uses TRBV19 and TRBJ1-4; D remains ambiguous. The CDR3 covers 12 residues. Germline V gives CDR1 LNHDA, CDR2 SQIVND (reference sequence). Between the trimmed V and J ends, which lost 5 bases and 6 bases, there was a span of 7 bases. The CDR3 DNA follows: TGTGCCAGTAGTCGTGGAGATGAAAAACTGTTTTTT. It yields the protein CASSRGDEKLFF.

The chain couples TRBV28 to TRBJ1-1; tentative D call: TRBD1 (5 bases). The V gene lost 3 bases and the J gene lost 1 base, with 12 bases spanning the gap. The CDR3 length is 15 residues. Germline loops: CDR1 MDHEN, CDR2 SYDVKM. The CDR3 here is CASSFFGTANTEAFF. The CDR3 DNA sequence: TGTGCCAGCAGTTTCTTTGGGACGGCGAACACTGAAGCTTTCTTT.

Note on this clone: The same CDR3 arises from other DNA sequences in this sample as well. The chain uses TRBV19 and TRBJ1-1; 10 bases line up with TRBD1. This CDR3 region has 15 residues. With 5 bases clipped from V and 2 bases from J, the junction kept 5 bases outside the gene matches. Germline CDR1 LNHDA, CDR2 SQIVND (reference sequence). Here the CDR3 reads CASSARDRGNTEAFF. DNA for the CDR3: TGTGCCAGTAGTGCCCGGGACAGGGGTAACACTGAAGCTTTCTTT.

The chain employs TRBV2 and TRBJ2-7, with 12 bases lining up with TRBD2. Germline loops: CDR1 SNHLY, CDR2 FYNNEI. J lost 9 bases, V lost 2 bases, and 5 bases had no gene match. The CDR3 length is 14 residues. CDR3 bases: TGTGCCAGCAGTGAATCTAGCGGGAGGGCTAGGCAGTACTTC. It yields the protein CASSESSGRARQYF.

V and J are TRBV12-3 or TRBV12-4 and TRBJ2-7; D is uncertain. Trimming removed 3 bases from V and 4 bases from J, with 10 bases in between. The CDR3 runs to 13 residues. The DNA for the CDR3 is TGTGCCAGCAGTTTCCCCCCGGTTTACGAGCAGTACTTC. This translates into CASSFPPVYEQYF.

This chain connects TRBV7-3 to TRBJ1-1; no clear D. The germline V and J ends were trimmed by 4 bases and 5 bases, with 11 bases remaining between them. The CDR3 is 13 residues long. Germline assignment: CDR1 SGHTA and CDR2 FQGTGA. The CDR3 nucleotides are TGTGCCAGCAGCTCCCAGTCGCAGACTGAAGCTTTCTTT. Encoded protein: CASSSQSQTEAFF. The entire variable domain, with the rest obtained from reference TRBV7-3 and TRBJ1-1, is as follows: GAGVSQTPSNKVTEKGKYVELRCDPISGHTALYWYRQSLGQGPEFLIYFQGTGAADDSGLPNDRFFAVRPEGSVSTLKIQRTERGDSAVYLCASSSQSQTEAFFGQGTRLTVV.

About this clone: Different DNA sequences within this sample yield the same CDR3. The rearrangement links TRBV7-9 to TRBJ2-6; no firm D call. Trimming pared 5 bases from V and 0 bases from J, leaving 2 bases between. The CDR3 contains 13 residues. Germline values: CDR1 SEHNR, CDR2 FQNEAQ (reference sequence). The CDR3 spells CASSGSGANVLTF. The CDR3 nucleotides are TGTGCCAGCAGCGGCTCTGGGGCCAACGTCCTGACTTTC.

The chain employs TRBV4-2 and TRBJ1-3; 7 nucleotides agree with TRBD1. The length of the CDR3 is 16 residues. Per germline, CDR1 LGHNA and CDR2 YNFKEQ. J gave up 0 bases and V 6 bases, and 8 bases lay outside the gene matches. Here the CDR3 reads CASRATGSTSGNTIYF. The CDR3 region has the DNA TGTGCCAGCAGAGCGACAGGGAGTACCTCTGGAAACACCATATATTTT.

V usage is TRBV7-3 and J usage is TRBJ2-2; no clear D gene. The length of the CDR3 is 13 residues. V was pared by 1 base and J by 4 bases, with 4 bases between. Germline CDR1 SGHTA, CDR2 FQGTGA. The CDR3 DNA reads TGTGCCAGCAGCTTAAGCCTCACCGGGGAGCTGTTTTTT. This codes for CASSLSLTGELFF. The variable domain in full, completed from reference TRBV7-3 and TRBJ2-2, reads GAGVSQTPSNKVTEKGKYVELRCDPISGHTALYWYRQSLGQGPEFLIYFQGTGAADDSGLPNDRFFAVRPEGSVSTLKIQRTERGDSAVYLCASSLSLTGELFFGEGSRLTVL.

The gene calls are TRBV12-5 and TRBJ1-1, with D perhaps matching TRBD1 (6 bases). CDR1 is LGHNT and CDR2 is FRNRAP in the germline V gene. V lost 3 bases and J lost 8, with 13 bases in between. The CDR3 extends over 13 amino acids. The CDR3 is CASGFNTGTEAFF. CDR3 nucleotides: TGTGCTAGTGGTTTCAATACCGGGACAGAAGCTTTCTTT.

CDR3 sequence: CASSTGSGTEAFF. Here the CDR3 DNA reads TGTGCCAGCAGTACAGGGTCCGGGACTGAAGCTTTCTTT. The chain carries TRBV28 and TRBJ1-1; tentatively, D is TRBD1 (6 bases). The CDR3 runs 13 residues. Germline V CDR1 and CDR2: MDHEN, SYDVKM. The germline V and J ends were trimmed by 5 bases and 5 bases, with 12 bases remaining between them. The variable domain in full, completed from reference TRBV28 and TRBJ1-1, reads DVKVTQSSRYLVKRTGEKVFLECVQDMDHENMFWYRQDPGLGLRLIYFSYDVKMKEKGDIPEGYSVSREKKERFSLILESASTNQTSMYLCASSTGSGTEAFFGQGTRLTVV.

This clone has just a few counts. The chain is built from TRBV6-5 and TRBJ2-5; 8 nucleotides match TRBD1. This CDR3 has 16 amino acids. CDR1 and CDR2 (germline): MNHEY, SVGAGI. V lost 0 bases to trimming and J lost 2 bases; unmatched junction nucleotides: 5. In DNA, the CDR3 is TGTGCCAGCAGTTACTCGGGCAGGGGGCCTCAAGAGACCCAGTACTTC. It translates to CASSYSGRGPQETQYF.

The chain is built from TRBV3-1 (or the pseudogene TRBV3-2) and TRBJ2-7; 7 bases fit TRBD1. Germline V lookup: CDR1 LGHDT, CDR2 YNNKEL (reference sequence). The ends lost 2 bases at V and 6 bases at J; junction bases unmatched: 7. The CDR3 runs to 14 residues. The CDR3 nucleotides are TGTGCCAGCAGCCAAACCGGGACAGTAAGCGAGCAGTACTTC. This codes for CASSQTGTVSEQYF.